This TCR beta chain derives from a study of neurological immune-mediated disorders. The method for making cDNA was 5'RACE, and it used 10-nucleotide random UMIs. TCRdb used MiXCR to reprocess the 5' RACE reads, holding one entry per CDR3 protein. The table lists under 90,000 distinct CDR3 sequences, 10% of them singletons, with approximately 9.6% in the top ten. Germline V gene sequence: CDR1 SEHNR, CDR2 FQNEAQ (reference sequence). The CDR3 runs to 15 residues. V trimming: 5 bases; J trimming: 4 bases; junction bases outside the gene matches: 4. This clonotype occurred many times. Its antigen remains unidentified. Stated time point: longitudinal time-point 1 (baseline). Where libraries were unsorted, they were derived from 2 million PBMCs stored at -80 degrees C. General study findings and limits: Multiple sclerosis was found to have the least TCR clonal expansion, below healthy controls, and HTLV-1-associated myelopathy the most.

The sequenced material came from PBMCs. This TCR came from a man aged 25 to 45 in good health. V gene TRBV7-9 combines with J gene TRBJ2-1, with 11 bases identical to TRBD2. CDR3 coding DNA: TGTGCCAGCAGCCCGACTAGCGGGAAATACAATGAGCAGTTCTTC. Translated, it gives CASSPTSGKYNEQFF.